The sequence of this T cell receptor (beta chain) was determined in a study of CD4+ T cells in melanoma. CDR1 SGDLS and CDR2 YYNGEE come from the germline V gene. CDR3 length: 16 residues. V was pared by 4 bases and J by 4 bases, with 8 bases of the junction left unmatched. Study findings and constraints: A reported correlation linked neoantigen-specific CD4+ T cells to CD8+, macrophage and B cell function. Reportedly, melanoma neoantigen-specific CD4+ T cells showed varied differentiation states.

Regarding this clone: What it binds is not known.

The protocol was immunoSEQ multiplex PCR, while the TCRdb copy is restricted to in-frame clones and leaves out a portion. The sample records tens of thousands of clones, 60% to 80% being singletons. The TCR originated in a human donor with melanoma. This chain links TRBV9 with TRBJ2-2; TRBD1 aligns across 9 bases. The source material was tumor tissue. DNA for the CDR3: TGTGCCAGCAGCATCTCGGGACAGGGTTTCACCGGGGAGCTGTTTTTT. Encoded protein: CASSISGQGFTGELFF.